Following are 2 T cell receptor beta chains from one sample sequenced in a study of T cell changes during pregnancy in multiple sclerosis. This table comes from immunoSEQ multiplex PCR, and its TCRdb copy is limited to in-frame clones, with some not included. This repertoire shows some 90,000 clones, roughly nine tenths found once; its top ten account for less than 2%. The material was peripheral blood, obtained after pregnancy. These receptors were obtained from a female donor in good health, enrolled as a control in a pregnancy study.

J is TRBJ2-1 and V is TRBV6-4; 8 bases match TRBD1. V shed 5 bases, J shed 7 bases, and the junction held 4 bases outside the gene matches. Germline loops: CDR1 MRHNA, CDR2 SNTAGT. There are 13 residues in the CDR3. The CDR3 sequence: CASSQTGVNEQFF. The CDR3 nucleotides are TGTGCCAGCAGTCAGACAGGGGTAAATGAGCAGTTCTTC.

The genes are TRBV7-2 and TRBJ1-2; 10 bases are shared with TRBD1. The CDR3 is 14 amino acids. J was trimmed by 1 base and V by 6 bases; bases with no gene match: 2. Germline-derived CDR1 and CDR2 are SGHTA and FQGNSA. The CDR3 DNA follows: TGTGCCAGCAGTCGGACAGGGGGTAACTATGGCTACACCTTC. Its protein is CASSRTGGNYGYTF. Filled out from reference TRBV7-2 and TRBJ1-2, the complete variable domain reads GAGVSQSPSNKVTEKGKDVELRCDPISGHTALYWYRQSLGQGLEFLIYFQGNSAPDKSGLPSDRFSAERTGGSVSTLTIQRTQQEDSAVYLCASSRTGGNYGYTFGSGTRLTVV.